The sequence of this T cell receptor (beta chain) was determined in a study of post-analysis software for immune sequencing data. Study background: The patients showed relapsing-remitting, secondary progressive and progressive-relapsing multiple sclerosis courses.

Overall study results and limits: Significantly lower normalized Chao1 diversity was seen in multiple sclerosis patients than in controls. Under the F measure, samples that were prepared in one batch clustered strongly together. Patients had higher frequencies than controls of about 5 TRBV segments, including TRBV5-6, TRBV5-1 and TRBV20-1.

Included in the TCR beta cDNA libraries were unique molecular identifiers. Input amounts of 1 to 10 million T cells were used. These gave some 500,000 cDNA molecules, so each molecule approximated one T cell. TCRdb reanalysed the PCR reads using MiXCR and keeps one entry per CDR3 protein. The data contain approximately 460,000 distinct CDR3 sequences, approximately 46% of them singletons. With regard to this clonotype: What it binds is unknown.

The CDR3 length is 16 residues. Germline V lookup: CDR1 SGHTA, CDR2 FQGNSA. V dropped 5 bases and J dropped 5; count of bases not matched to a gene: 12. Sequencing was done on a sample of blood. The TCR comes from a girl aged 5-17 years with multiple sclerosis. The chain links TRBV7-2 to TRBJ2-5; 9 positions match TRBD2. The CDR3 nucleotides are TGTGCCAGCAGCACAGGACTAGCGCCGGGACCGGAGACCCAGTACTTC. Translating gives CASSTGLAPGPETQYF.